This T cell receptor beta chain was sequenced during a study of monozygotic twins with inflammatory bowel disease. Germline CDR1 and CDR2: SGHTA and FQGTGA. The CDR3 is made up of 17 amino acids. A note on this clonotype: Its target is not known.

The UMIs contained a 6-nucleotide sample barcode. They were added by template switching during cDNA synthesis. TCRdb reprocessed the 5' RACE reads, with one entry per CDR3 protein and no DNA. The listing records some 300,000 distinct CDR3 sequences. Study-level results: IBD patients shared fewer clonotypes with other individuals than healthy twins, especially patients with disease activity signs. IBD patients showed reduced TCRbeta diversity (inverse Simpson) versus healthy co-twins.

The source of this sequence is a human donor with ulcerative colitis or Crohn's disease, or a healthy co-twin of an affected twin (not recorded which). Sequenced sample: blood. The rearrangement joins TRBV7-3 to TRBJ2-2; TCRdb gives TRBD1 as the D gene, but with no DNA this cannot be confirmed. The chain's CDR3 is CASSLRPHGGSTGELFF.